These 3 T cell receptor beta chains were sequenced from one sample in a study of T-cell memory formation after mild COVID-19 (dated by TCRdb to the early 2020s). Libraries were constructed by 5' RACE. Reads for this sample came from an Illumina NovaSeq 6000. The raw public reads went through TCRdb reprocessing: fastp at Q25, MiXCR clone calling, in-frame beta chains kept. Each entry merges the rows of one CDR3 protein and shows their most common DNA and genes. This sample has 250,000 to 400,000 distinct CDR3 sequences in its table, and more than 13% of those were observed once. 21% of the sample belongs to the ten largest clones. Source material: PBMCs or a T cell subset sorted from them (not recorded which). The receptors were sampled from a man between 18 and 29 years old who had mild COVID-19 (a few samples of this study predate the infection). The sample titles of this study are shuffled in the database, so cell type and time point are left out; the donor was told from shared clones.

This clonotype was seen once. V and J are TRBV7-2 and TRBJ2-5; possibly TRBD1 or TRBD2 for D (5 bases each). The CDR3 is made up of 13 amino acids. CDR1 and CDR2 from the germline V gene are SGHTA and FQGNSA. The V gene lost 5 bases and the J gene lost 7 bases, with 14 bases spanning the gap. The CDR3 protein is CASSGGPRGTQYF. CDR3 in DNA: TGTGCCAGCAGCGGGGGACCCCGAGGGACCCAGTACTTC.

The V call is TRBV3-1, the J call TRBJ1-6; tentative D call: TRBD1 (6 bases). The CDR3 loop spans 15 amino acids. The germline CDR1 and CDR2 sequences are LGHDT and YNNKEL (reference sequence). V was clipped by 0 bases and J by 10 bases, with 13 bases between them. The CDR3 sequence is CASSQEGGRWSPLHF. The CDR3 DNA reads TGTGCCAGCAGCCAAGAAGGGGGAAGATGGTCACCCCTCCACTTT.

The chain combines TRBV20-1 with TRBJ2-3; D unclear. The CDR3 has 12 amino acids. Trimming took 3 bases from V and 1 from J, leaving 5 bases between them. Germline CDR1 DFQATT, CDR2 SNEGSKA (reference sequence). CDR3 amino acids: CSASPGTDTQYF. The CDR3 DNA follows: TGCAGTGCTAGTCCAGGCACAGATACGCAGTATTTT.